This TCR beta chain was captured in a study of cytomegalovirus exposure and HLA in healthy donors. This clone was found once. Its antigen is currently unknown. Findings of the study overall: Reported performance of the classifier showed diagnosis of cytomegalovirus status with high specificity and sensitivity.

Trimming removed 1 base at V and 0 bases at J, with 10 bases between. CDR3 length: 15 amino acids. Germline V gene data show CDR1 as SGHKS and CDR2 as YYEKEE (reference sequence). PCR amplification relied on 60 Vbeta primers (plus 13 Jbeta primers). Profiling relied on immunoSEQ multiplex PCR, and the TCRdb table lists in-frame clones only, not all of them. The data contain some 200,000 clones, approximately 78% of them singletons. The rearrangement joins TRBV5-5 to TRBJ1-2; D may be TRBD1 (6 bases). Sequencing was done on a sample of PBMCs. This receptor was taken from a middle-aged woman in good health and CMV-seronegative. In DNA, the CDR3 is TGTGCCAGCAGCTTGACGGGGGGGCCTAACTATGGCTACACCTTC. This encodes CASSLTGGPNYGYTF.